This record looks at one T cell receptor beta chain sequence and its context. Its target is not known. The data derive from a study of T cell responses to AZD1222 COVID-19 vaccine. Notes on the study in general: Spike-specific TCR breadth and depth rose after two AZD1222 doses. Just 5 or 6 AZD1222 recipients tested seropositive at baseline.

Per the germline V gene, CDR1 is MRHNA and CDR2 is SNTAGT. CDR3 length: 17 residues. Trimming pared 0 bases from V and 6 bases from J, leaving 19 bases between. Method: immunoSEQ multiplex PCR; TCRdb's copy keeps in-frame clones and lacks some. The sample shows about 190,000 clones, 75% to 90% of them seen only once. V usage is TRBV6-4 and J usage is TRBJ2-3, with no clear D. This TCR came from an adult in good health. Sequences were derived from peripheral blood, sampled on day 0 of AZD1222 vaccination. The CDR3 nucleotides are TGTGCCAGCAGTGACTCGAGTCGGGCCCACGGTAGGGATACGCAGTATTTT. It specifies CASSDSSRAHGRDTQYF.